A selection of T cell receptor beta chains follows, all from one sample in a study of identical twins. Via MiXCR, TCRdb re-called the 5' RACE reads, giving one row per CDR3 protein. This sample has around 670,000 distinct CDR3 sequences, with approximately 6% found just once. Input material: naive T cells sorted from blood. These receptor sequences come from a man between 18 and 29 years old in good health. Each CDR3 is given with its conserved first and last residue. Each record gives: clone size, J gene, D gene, V gene, CDR3 DNA, CDR3 protein. The D gene is left open where the match is weak. Rows may omit the clone size; those that give it use once, few, many or a size class.

clone size: few; J gene: TRBJ2-1; D gene: TRBD2; V gene: TRBV15; CDR3 DNA: TGTGCCACAGGCGGGAGGGCCGATGAGCAGTTCTTC; CDR3 protein: CATGGRADEQFF
clone size: NA; J gene: TRBJ1-2; D gene: NA; V gene: TRBV3-1; CDR3 DNA: TGTGCCAGCAGCCGCTTCAAGAATGGCTACACCTTC; CDR3 protein: CASSRFKNGYTF
clone size: few; J gene: TRBJ2-2; D gene: TRBD2; V gene: TRBV5-1; CDR3 DNA: TGCGCCAGCAGCACTCGAGCGGGAGGGAATACCGGGGAGCTGTTTTTT; CDR3 protein: CASSTRAGGNTGELFF
clone size: few; J gene: TRBJ1-2; D gene: NA; V gene: TRBV3-1; CDR3 DNA: TGTGCCAGCAGCCAAGATCTGGCGGATAACTATGGCTACACCTTC; CDR3 protein: CASSQDLADNYGYTF
clone size: many; J gene: TRBJ2-1; D gene: TRBD2; V gene: TRBV10-3; CDR3 DNA: TGTGCCATCAGTGAGCCGCTCGGACTAGCGGGAGAGAATGAGCAGTTCTTC; CDR3 protein: CAISEPLGLAGENEQFF
clone size: many; J gene: TRBJ1-4; D gene: NA; V gene: TRBV29-1; CDR3 DNA: TGCAGCGCGACCGAGGGGGGGAGATATAATGAAAAACTGTTTTTT; CDR3 protein: CSATEGGRYNEKLFF
clone size: many; J gene: TRBJ1-5; D gene: NA; V gene: TRBV15; CDR3 DNA: TGTGCCACCGGTTATAGCAATCAGCCCCAGCATTTT; CDR3 protein: CATGYSNQPQHF
clone size: NA; J gene: TRBJ2-2; D gene: TRBD2; V gene: TRBV5-1; CDR3 DNA: TGCGCCAGCAGCTTGGCAGGACTAGCGGGAGGAAGCACCGGGGAGCTGTTTTTT; CDR3 protein: CASSLAGLAGGSTGELFF
clone size: NA; J gene: TRBJ2-1; D gene: NA; V gene: TRBV6-2/TRBV6-3; CDR3 DNA: TGTGCCAGCAGTTACAGACAGTACAATGAGCAGTTCTTC; CDR3 protein: CASSYRQYNEQFF
clone size: NA; J gene: TRBJ1-5; D gene: TRBD1; V gene: TRBV20-1; CDR3 DNA: TGCAGTGCTTGGGACAGGGGCAATCAGCCCCAGCATTTT; CDR3 protein: CSAWDRGNQPQHF
clone size: few; J gene: TRBJ2-5; D gene: NA; V gene: TRBV5-6; CDR3 DNA: TGTGCCAGCAGCAAAGGGACTCAAGAGACCCAGTACTTC; CDR3 protein: CASSKGTQETQYF
clone size: many; J gene: TRBJ2-7; D gene: NA; V gene: TRBV18; CDR3 DNA: TGTGCCAGCTCACCACCTGTCTGGACCAGCTCCTACGAGCAGTACTTC; CDR3 protein: CASSPPVWTSSYEQYF
clone size: many; J gene: TRBJ2-3; D gene: NA; V gene: TRBV10-3; CDR3 DNA: TGTGCCATCAGTGAGTCGAGCGCTTATACGCAGTATTTT; CDR3 protein: CAISESSAYTQYF
clone size: NA; J gene: TRBJ1-5; D gene: TRBD1; V gene: TRBV24-1; CDR3 DNA: TGTGCCACCAGTGATTTGACAGGGGAGGGGGATCAGCCCCAGCATTTT; CDR3 protein: CATSDLTGEGDQPQHF